The 17 T cell receptor beta chains below all came from one sample that was sequenced in a study of molecular identifiers for immune sequencing clone quantification. TCRdb re-analysed the PCR reads in MiXCR, keeping a single row per CDR3 protein. This sample has about 500,000 distinct CDR3 sequences, with about a quarter found just once. The material sequenced was naive CD8+ T cells from blood, with Jurkat cell RNA spiked in. Subset specified: FACS-sorted CD8+CD4-CCR7+CD45RA+ naive T cells. Receptor source: a human donor in good health. Some libraries in this study had Jurkat cell RNA spiked in.

V gene TRBV7-9 combines with J gene TRBJ1-5; tentatively, D is TRBD1 (6 bases). V lost 4 bases to trimming and J lost 7 bases, with 26 bases between them. Germline V gene lookup returns CDR1 SEHNR and CDR2 FQNEAQ (reference sequence). The CDR3 has 18 amino acids. CDR3 protein: CASSSGVGGVRSEQPQHF. The CDR3 nucleotides are TGTGCCAGCAGCTCCGGGGTGGGGGGCGTCAGATCGGAACAGCCCCAGCATTTT.

In this sample, this clonotype turned up many times. The chain has TRBV7-9 and TRBJ1-1; the D gene is possibly TRBD1 (5 bases). Deletions cut 1 base from V and 0 bases from J, with 15 bases between. CDR1 SEHNR and CDR2 FQNEAQ come from the germline V gene (reference sequence). The CDR3 has 17 amino acids. As DNA, the CDR3 is TGTGCCAGCAGCTTAGTACTGGGGCAGAACATGAACACTGAAGCTTTCTTT. It is translated as CASSLVLGQNMNTEAFF.

The genes are TRBV29-1 and TRBJ2-1, with D uncertain. From germline, CDR1 is SQVTM and CDR2 ANQGSEA. Trimming stripped 3 bases from V and 2 bases from J, with 14 bases between. The CDR3 has 15 residues. The CDR3 spells CSVDSFARTYNEQFF. CDR3 DNA sequence: TGCAGCGTTGATAGTTTCGCTCGGACCTACAATGAGCAGTTCTTC.

Comments on this clonotype: Since no conserved phenylalanine or tryptophan closes the CDR3, a read error is the likely cause. V gene TRBV4-3 combines with J gene TRBJ2-7, with D unclear. V was pared by 1 base and J by 0 bases, with 10 bases between. Germline assignment: CDR1 LGHNA and CDR2 YSLEER. CDR3 size: 15 residues. The CDR3 reads CASSQGEGFSYEQYL. CDR3 sequence (DNA): TGCGCCAGCAGCCAAGGGGAAGGGTTCTCCTACGAGCAGTACCTC.

This clonotype has at least ten counts. The chain is built from TRBV20-1 and TRBJ2-7; TRBD2 aligns across 7 bases. The CDR3 has 12 residues. Germline V gene sequence: CDR1 DFQATT, CDR2 SNEGSKA (reference sequence). Trimming at V came to 6 bases and at J to 3 bases, leaving 5 bases not matched to a gene. The CDR3 nucleotides are TGCAGTGCCTGGGAGGGGATCTACGAGCAGTACTTC. This codes for CSAWEGIYEQYF.

The chain carries TRBV5-1 and TRBJ2-7, with a possible D match to TRBD2 (7 bases). This CDR3 comprises 16 residues. The V end lost 4 bases, the J end lost 6 bases, and 23 bases lay between the germline ends. In germline, CDR1 is SGHRS, CDR2 YFSETQ. The CDR3 region is CASSPWGGLEAREQYF. The CDR3 nucleotides read TGCGCCAGCAGCCCGTGGGGGGGCCTAGAAGCTCGCGAGCAGTACTTC.

Points on this clonotype: It is likely a read error, because the conserved phenylalanine at the end of the CDR3 is missing. The chain carries TRBV10-3 and TRBJ2-2; D not resolved. The CDR3 contains 13 residues. V dropped 2 bases and J dropped 1 base, with 2 bases sitting between them. CDR1 is ENHRY and CDR2 is SYGVKD in the germline V gene. CDR3 in amino acids: CAISEGNTGELFL. In DNA, the CDR3 is TGTGCCATCAGTGAGGGGAACACCGGGGAGCTGTTTCTT.

Regarding this clonotype: Since the CDR3 does not end with the conserved phenylalanine or tryptophan, this likely comes from a read error. CDR3 in amino acids: CASSPHGRGRTEAFS. CDR3 sequence (DNA): TGTGCCAGCAGTCCCCACGGGCGGGGTCGGACTGAAGCTTTCTCT. The rearrangement links TRBV12-3 or TRBV12-4 to TRBJ1-1; D ambiguous. Trimming shortened V by 5 bases and J by 5 bases, and 18 bases separated the two germline ends. The CDR3 has 15 residues.

This clonotype was found a few times. The chain carries TRBV28 and TRBJ2-7; D gene unclear. CDR3 length: 15 amino acids. Looked up from germline, CDR1 is MDHEN and CDR2 is SYDVKM. V lost 2 bases and J lost 7, with 18 bases in between. The CDR3 DNA sequence: TGTGCCAGCAGTTTAAACCCCGACGGGCGACGGGAGCAGTACTTC. The encoded protein is CASSLNPDGRREQYF.

Regarding this clonotype: A much larger clone lies one base from this, so it may be a read error. The rearrangement joins TRBV29-1 to TRBJ2-7, with 10 positions matching TRBD2. This CDR3 contains 12 residues. CDR1 is SQVTM, CDR2 ANQGSEA, per germline. The V and J ends lost 7 bases and 4 bases, in that order; junction bases with no gene match: 4. The CDR3 DNA reads TGCAGCGACGGGACTAGCGTTTACGAGCAGTACTTC. Translated: CSDGTSVYEQYF.

V gene TRBV24-1 combines with J gene TRBJ2-7; D ambiguous. Trimming pared 4 bases from V and 3 bases from J, leaving 9 bases between. The V gene's germline CDR1 is KGHDR and CDR2 SFDVKD. The CDR3 has 13 amino acids. CDR3: CATSESNYYEQYF. CDR3 nucleotide sequence: TGTGCCACCAGTGAATCCAACTACTACGAGCAGTACTTC.

The CDR3 coding sequence is TGTGCCAGCAGCGGACCCAGGCACTACAACACAGATACGCAGTATTTT. Protein: CASSGPRHYNTDTQYF. The rearrangement uses TRBV7-9 and TRBJ2-3, with D hard to call. CDR3 length: 16 residues. Trimming took off 5 bases at V and 2 bases at J, with 17 bases between the two ends. Germline CDR1 SEHNR, CDR2 FQNEAQ (reference sequence).

This clonotype was picked up a small number of times. V gene TRBV19 combines with J gene TRBJ2-2, with unresolved D. V shed 1 base and J shed 6 bases, with 3 bases lying between them. The germline CDR1 and CDR2 sequences are LNHDA and SQIVND (reference sequence). CDR3 length: 12 residues. The CDR3, as DNA: TGTGCCAGTAGTATAGCGGCCGGGGAGCTGTTTTTT. This translates into CASSIAAGELFF.

This clonotype was observed a few times. V gene TRBV7-9 combines with J gene TRBJ2-7; D call uncertain. Germline V gene lookup returns CDR1 SEHNR and CDR2 FQNEAQ (reference sequence). The CDR3 totals 13 residues. Trimming left V 5 bases short and J 4 bases short, with 12 bases between. CDR3: CASSPNWEYEQYF. CDR3 DNA sequence: TGTGCCAGCAGCCCCAATTGGGAATACGAGCAGTACTTC.

This clonotype appeared a single time. An end of the junction differs from the germline gene, which may be a read error. J is TRBJ2-7 and V is TRBV30; D may be TRBD1 (5 bases). Germline V gene sequence: CDR1 GTSNPN, CDR2 SVGIG (reference sequence). The length of the CDR3 is 13 residues. In nucleotides, the CDR3 is TGTGCCTGGAGTTCTGGGGCTGCCTACGAGCAGTCCTTC. It yields the protein CAWSSGAAYEQSF.

The sample holds a few counts of this clonotype. The rearrangement links TRBV4-1 to TRBJ1-4, with a tentative D call TRBD1 (5 bases). The CDR3 runs 19 residues. Per the germline V gene, CDR1 is MGHRA and CDR2 is YSYEKL. V gave up 0 bases and J gave up 1 base, with 18 bases separating them. The CDR3 spells CASSQDWGIRGVTNEKLFF. The DNA of the CDR3 is TGCGCCAGCAGCCAAGATTGGGGAATACGGGGGGTAACTAATGAAAAACTGTTTTTT.

This clonotype was counted a few times. A much larger clone lies a single base off, so this may be a read error. The chain recombines TRBV5-1 with TRBJ2-7, with D possibly TRBD1 on 5 matching bases. V lost 7 bases to trimming and J lost 1 base, with 12 bases between them. Germline V CDR1 and CDR2: SGHRS, YFSETQ. There are 13 residues in the CDR3. The CDR3 here is CASGRTLSYEQYF. CDR3 DNA: TGCGCCAGCGGCCGGACACTGTCCTACGAGCAGTACTTC.